The 10 T cell receptor beta chains presented below share a single source sample, sequenced in a study of T cell responses to AZD1222 COVID-19 vaccine. Using immunoSEQ multiplex PCR, the repertoire was profiled, and TCRdb retains in-frame clones only, with some absent. This sample has over 150,000 clones, with 88% found just once. Sequenced material: peripheral blood, taken on day 0 of AZD1222 vaccination. Source of these receptors: an adult in good health.

The chain recombines TRBV12-3 or TRBV12-4 with TRBJ1-1; perhaps TRBD1 as D (5 bases). The CDR3 length is 13 residues. The V and J ends lost 5 bases and 2 bases respectively, with 9 bases between them. CDR3 DNA sequence: TGTGCCAGCAGTGGGGCTCAAAACACTGAAGCTTTCTTT. Translation gives CASSGAQNTEAFF.

The chain uses TRBV9 and TRBJ2-6; D ambiguous. The germline V gene encodes CDR1 SGDLS and CDR2 YYNGEE. The CDR3 contains 17 residues. The germline V and J ends were trimmed by 4 bases and 0 bases, with 14 bases remaining between them. CDR3 sequence reads: CASSLTAKGSGANVLTF. The CDR3 DNA sequence: TGTGCCAGCAGCCTTACCGCCAAGGGCTCTGGGGCCAACGTCCTGACTTTC.

The chain is built from TRBV7-6 and TRBJ1-5, with a tentative D call TRBD1 (5 bases). There are 9 residues in the CDR3. Germline V lookup: CDR1 SGHVS, CDR2 FNYEAQ. Here the CDR3 DNA reads TGTGCGGGGGGAGAGCCCCAGCATTTT. Residues: CAGGEPQHF.

The chain recombines TRBV2 with TRBJ1-2; 8 nucleotides align to TRBD1. V lost 7 bases, J lost 5 bases, and 12 bases stayed unmatched. The CDR3 contains 15 residues. Germline CDR1 SNHLY, CDR2 FYNNEI. The CDR3 nucleotides read TGTGCCAGCACAATTCAGGGGGCGCTAGGTTATGGCTACACCTTC. Protein product: CASTIQGALGYGYTF.

The V call is TRBV3-1 (or the pseudogene TRBV3-2), the J call TRBJ1-1; 8 bases align to TRBD1. CDR1 is LGHDT and CDR2 is YNNKEL in the germline V gene (reference sequence). V shed 4 bases, J shed 4 bases, and the junction held 14 bases outside the gene matches. The CDR3 covers 17 residues. CDR3: CASSPSPPGGAGTEAFF. The CDR3 DNA follows: TGTGCCAGCAGCCCCTCCCCGCCAGGGGGCGCGGGCACTGAAGCTTTCTTT.

V and J are TRBV9 and TRBJ1-2; 9 bases agree with TRBD1. Germline loops: CDR1 SGDLS, CDR2 YYNGEE. This CDR3 is 17 amino acids long. V gave up 4 bases and J gave up 4 bases; unmatched junction bases: 14. The CDR3 coding sequence is TGTGCCAGCAGCCCAGCGGTCTGGGACAGGGTACCCTATGGCTACACCTTC. It specifies CASSPAVWDRVPYGYTF.

This clone has only one observation. The chain combines TRBV10-3 with TRBJ1-5, with a weak D call TRBD1 (5 bases). The CDR3 length is 13 residues. The ends were cut back, 10 bases at V and 6 bases at J, with 16 bases in the middle. From germline, CDR1 is ENHRY and CDR2 SYGVKD. The CDR3 loop is CATGRQGGQPQHF. DNA for the CDR3: TGTGCCACCGGGAGGCAGGGCGGTCAGCCCCAGCATTTT.

This chain links TRBV28 with TRBJ1-5, with D hard to call. The CDR3 totals 13 residues. Germline V CDR1 and CDR2: MDHEN, SYDVKM. V was trimmed by 7 bases and J by 4 bases, leaving 11 bases between them. CDR3 DNA: TGTGCCAGCACCCCGGCCCGTAATCAGCCCCAGCATTTT. Translating gives CASTPARNQPQHF.

Here the CDR3 DNA reads TGTGCCAGCAGCCCTCGACAGGGGAATGAAAAACTGTTTTTT. This gives the protein CASSPRQGNEKLFF. The chain has TRBV9 and TRBJ1-4; TRBD1 aligns across 8 bases. CDR3 length equals 14 residues. V lost 4 bases and J lost 5; bases outside the gene matches: 4. From germline, CDR1 is SGDLS and CDR2 YYNGEE.

This clone has only a few counts. The chain links TRBV18 to TRBJ1-6, with 10 bases fitting TRBD1. CDR1 is KGHSH, CDR2 LQKENI, per germline. This CDR3 region has 14 residues. The V gene end was trimmed by 2 bases and the J gene end by 10 bases; junction bases not matched to a gene: 2. The CDR3 loop is CASSPGTGVSPLHF. CDR3 DNA sequence: TGTGCCAGCTCACCAGGGACAGGGGTCTCACCCCTCCACTTT.